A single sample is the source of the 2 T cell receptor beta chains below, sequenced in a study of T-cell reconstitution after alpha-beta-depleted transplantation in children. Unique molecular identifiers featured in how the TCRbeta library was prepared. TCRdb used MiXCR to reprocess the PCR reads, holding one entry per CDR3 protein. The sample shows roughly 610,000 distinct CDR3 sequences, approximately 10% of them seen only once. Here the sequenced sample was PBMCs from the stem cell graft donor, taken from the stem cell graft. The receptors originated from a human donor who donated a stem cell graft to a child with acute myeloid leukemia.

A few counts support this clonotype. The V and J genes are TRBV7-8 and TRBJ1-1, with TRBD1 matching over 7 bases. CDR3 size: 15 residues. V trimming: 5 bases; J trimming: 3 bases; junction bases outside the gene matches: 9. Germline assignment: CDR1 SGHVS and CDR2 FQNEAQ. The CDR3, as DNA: TGTGCCAGCAGCCCAGACAGGGCGGGGGACACTGAAGCTTTCTTT. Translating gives CASSPDRAGDTEAFF.

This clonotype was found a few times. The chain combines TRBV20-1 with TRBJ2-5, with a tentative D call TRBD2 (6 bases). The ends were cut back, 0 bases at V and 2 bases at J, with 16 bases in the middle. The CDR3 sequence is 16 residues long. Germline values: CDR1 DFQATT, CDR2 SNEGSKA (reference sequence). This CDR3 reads CSARDHKAGTQETQYF. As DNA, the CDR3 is TGCAGTGCTAGAGATCATAAAGCGGGTACACAAGAGACCCAGTACTTC.